The 6 T cell receptor beta chains below were found in one sample sequenced in a study of T cell responses to AZD1222 COVID-19 vaccine. Profiled with immunoSEQ multiplex PCR; TCRdb holds only in-frame clones, not every one. Of around 200,000 clones in the sample, 85% to 95% were seen once. The sample was peripheral blood, taken 28 days after the second AZD1222 dose. Receptors were obtained from an adult who received the AZD1222 COVID-19 vaccine.

The chain couples TRBV5-1 to TRBJ2-3; 7 bases agree with TRBD1. Trimming cost V 0 bases and J 9 bases; bases outside gene matches: 10. This CDR3 is 15 amino acids long. Germline values: CDR1 SGHRS, CDR2 YFSETQ. The chain's CDR3 is CASSLEGRGQSTQYF. The CDR3 coding sequence is TGCGCCAGCAGCTTGGAAGGTAGGGGGCAGAGCACGCAGTATTTT.

V and J are TRBV6-1 and TRBJ1-2; unclear D gene. There are 13 residues in the CDR3. The germline gives CDR1 MNHNS, CDR2 SASEGT. With 5 bases removed from V and 2 bases from J, the gap between germline ends came to 9 bases. CDR3 protein: CASSYGQNYGYTF. The CDR3 DNA is TGTGCCAGCAGTTATGGGCAGAACTATGGCTACACCTTC.

V is TRBV6-1 and J is TRBJ1-2; D remains ambiguous. The CDR3 totals 11 residues. The V end was cut by 1 base, the J end by 9 bases, with 6 bases between. CDR1 is MNHNS and CDR2 is SASEGT in the germline V gene. The CDR3 coding sequence is TGTGCCAGCAGTGAAGGGCTGAGCTACACCTTC. Its protein product is CASSEGLSYTF.

The CDR3 region has the DNA TGTGCCAGCAGCTCTAATCCGGGACAGGGGCCAACCGGGGAGCTGTTTTTT. Its protein is CASSSNPGQGPTGELFF. The chain is built from TRBV27 and TRBJ2-2, with 10 nucleotides matching TRBD1. Unmatched junction bases numbered 12, after V lost 6 bases and J lost 5 bases. Looked up from germline, CDR1 is MNHEY and CDR2 is SMNVEV (reference sequence). This CDR3 spans 17 amino acids.

This sequence joins TRBV19 and TRBJ2-3, with 9 bases lining up with TRBD2. J gave up 4 bases and V 1 base, and 9 bases lay outside the gene matches. Germline V CDR1 and CDR2: LNHDA, SQIVND (reference sequence). This CDR3 region has 17 residues. The CDR3 spells CASSIVAGGPVSDTQYF. The DNA for the CDR3 is TGTGCCAGTAGTATAGTCGCGGGAGGGCCTGTATCAGATACGCAGTATTTT.

This chain links TRBV7-9 with TRBJ2-7, with D unclear. Germline V lookup: CDR1 SEHNR, CDR2 FQNEAQ (reference sequence). The CDR3 has 14 residues. V dropped 5 bases and J dropped 7 bases, with 18 bases sitting between them. Written as DNA, the CDR3 is TGTGCCAGCAGCCACCCAGACTTCCCTCTGGAGCAGTACTTC. It encodes CASSHPDFPLEQYF. The full variable domain, completed using reference TRBV7-9 and TRBJ2-7, is DTGVSQNPRHKITKRGQNVTFRCDPISEHNRLYWYRQTLGQGPEFLTYFQNEAQLEKSRLLSDRFSAERPKGSFSTLEIQRTEQGDSAMYLCASSHPDFPLEQYFGPGTRLTVT.